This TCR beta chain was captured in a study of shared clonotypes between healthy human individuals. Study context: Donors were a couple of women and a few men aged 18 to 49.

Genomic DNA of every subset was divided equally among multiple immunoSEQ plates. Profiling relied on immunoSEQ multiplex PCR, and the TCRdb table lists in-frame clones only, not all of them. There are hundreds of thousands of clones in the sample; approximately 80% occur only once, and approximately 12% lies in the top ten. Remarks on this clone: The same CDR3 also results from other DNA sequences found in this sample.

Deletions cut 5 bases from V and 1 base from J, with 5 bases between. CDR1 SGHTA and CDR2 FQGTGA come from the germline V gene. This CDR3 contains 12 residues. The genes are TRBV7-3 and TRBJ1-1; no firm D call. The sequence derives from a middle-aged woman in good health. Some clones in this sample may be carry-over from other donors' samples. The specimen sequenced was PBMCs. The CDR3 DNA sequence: TGTGCCAGCAGCACCGGGAACACTGAAGCTTTCTTT. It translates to CASSTGNTEAFF.